The clone carrying this TCR beta chain was seen only once. The antigen remains unidentified. These data originate in a study of T cell responses to AZD1222 COVID-19 vaccine. The study, taken as a whole, reports: Vaccine-related CD4 TCRs covered spike, predominating at 160-218 and 743-854.

V shed 7 bases and J 5 bases; nucleotides not matched to a gene: 2. Looked up from germline, CDR1 is MNHNY and CDR2 is SVGAGI (reference sequence). The CDR3 has 12 amino acids. Profiling relied on immunoSEQ multiplex PCR, and the TCRdb table lists in-frame clones only, not all of them. The repertoire consists of about 130,000 clones, with 85% occurring once and the leading ten covering 4.4%. This receptor was taken from an adult who received the AZD1222 COVID-19 vaccine. The sequencing here drew on peripheral blood, taken 28 days after the second AZD1222 dose. The rearrangement joins TRBV6-6 to TRBJ1-2, with 9 bases identical to TRBD1. The DNA for the CDR3 is TGTGCCAGCACCGGGACAGGGTATGGCTACACCTTC. Protein sequence: CASTGTGYGYTF.